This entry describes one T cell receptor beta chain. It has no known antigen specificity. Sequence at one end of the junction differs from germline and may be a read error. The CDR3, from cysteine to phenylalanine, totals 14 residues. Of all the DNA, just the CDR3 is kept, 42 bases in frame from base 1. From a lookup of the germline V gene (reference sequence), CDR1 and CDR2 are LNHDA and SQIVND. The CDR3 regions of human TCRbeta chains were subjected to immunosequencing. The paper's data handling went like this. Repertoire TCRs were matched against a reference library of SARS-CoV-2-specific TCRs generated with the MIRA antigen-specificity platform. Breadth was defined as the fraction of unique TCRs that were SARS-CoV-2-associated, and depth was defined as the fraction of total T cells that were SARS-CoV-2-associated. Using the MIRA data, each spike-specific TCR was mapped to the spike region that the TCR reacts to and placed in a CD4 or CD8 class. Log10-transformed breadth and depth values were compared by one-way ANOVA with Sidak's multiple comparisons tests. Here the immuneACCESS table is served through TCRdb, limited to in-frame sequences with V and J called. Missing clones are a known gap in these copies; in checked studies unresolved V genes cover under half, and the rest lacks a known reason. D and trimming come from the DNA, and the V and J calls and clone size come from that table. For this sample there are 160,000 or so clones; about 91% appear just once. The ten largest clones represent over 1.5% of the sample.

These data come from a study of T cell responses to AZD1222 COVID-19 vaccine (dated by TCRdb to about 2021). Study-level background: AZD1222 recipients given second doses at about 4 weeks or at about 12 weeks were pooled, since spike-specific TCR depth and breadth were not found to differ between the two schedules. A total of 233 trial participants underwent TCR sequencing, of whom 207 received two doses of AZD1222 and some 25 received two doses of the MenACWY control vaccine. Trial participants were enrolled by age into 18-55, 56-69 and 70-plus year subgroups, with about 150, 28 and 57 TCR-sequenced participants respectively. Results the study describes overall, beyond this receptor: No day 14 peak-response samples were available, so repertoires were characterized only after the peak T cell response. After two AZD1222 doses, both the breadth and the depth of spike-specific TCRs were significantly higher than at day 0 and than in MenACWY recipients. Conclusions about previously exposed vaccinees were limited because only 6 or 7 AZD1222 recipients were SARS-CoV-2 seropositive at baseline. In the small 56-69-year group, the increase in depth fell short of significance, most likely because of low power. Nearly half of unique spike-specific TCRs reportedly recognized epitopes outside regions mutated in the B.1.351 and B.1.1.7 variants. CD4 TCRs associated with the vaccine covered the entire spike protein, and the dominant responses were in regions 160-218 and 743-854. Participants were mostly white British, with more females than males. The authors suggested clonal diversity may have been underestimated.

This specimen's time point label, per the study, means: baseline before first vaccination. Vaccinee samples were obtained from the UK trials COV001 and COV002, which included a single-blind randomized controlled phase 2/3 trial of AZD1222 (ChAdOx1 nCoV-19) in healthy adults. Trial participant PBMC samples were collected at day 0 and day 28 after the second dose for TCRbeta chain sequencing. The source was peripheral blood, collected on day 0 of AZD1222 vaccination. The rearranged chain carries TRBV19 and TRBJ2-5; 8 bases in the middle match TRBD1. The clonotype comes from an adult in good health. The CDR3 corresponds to CASSRTGPQGTQYF. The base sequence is TGTGCCAGTAGTAGGACAGGGCCCCAAGGGACCCAGTACTTC.